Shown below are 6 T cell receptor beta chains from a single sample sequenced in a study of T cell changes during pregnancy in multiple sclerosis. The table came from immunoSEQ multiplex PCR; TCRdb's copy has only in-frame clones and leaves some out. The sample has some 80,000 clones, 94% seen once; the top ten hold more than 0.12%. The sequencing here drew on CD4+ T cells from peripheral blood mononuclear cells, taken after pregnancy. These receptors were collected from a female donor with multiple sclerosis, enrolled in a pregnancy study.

The CDR3 DNA reads as TGTGCCGGACAGAACGGGGGGAGGAACACCGGGGAGCTGTTTTTT. Protein: CAGQNGGRNTGELFF. The chain carries TRBV6-1 and TRBJ2-2; possible D gene TRBD2, 7 bases. V gave up 11 bases and J gave up 1 base, with 17 bases separating them. CDR1 and CDR2 (germline): MNHNS, SASEGT. This CDR3 region has 15 residues.

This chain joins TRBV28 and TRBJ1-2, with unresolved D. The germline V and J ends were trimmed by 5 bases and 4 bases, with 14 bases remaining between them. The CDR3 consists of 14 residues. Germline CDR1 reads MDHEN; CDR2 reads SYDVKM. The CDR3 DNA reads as TGTGCCAGCAGTCCAATGGGAGGGAGCTATGGCTACACCTTC. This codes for CASSPMGGSYGYTF.

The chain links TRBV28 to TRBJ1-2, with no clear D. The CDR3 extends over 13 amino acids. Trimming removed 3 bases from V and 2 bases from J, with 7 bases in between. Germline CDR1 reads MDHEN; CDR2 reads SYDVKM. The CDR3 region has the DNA TGTGCCAGCAGTTTTTCCAGAAACTATGGCTACACCTTC. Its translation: CASSFSRNYGYTF.

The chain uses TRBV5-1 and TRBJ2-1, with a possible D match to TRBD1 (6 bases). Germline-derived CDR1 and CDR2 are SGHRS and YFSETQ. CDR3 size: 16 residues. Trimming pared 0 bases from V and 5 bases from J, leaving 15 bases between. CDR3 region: CASSLDGQGGHNEQFF. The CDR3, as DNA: TGCGCCAGCAGCTTGGACGGACAAGGGGGACACAATGAGCAGTTCTTC. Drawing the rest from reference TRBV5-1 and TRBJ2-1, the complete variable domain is KAGVTQTPRYLIKTRGQQVTLSCSPISGHRSVSWYQQTPGQGLQFLFEYFSETQRNKGNFPGRFSGRQFSNSRSEMNVSTLELGDSALYLCASSLDGQGGHNEQFFGPGTRLTVL.

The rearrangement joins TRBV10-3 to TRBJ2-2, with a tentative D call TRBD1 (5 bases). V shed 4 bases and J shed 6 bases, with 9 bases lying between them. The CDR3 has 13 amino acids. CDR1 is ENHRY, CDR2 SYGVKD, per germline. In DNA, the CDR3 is TGTGCCATCAGTGCACAGGCCCCCGGGGAGCTGTTTTTT. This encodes CAISAQAPGELFF.

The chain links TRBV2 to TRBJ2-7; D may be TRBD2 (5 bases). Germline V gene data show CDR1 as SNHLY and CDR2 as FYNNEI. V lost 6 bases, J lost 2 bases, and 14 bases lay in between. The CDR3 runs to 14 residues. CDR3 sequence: CASRAWGETYEQYF. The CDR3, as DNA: TGTGCCAGCAGGGCCTGGGGAGAAACCTACGAGCAGTACTTC.